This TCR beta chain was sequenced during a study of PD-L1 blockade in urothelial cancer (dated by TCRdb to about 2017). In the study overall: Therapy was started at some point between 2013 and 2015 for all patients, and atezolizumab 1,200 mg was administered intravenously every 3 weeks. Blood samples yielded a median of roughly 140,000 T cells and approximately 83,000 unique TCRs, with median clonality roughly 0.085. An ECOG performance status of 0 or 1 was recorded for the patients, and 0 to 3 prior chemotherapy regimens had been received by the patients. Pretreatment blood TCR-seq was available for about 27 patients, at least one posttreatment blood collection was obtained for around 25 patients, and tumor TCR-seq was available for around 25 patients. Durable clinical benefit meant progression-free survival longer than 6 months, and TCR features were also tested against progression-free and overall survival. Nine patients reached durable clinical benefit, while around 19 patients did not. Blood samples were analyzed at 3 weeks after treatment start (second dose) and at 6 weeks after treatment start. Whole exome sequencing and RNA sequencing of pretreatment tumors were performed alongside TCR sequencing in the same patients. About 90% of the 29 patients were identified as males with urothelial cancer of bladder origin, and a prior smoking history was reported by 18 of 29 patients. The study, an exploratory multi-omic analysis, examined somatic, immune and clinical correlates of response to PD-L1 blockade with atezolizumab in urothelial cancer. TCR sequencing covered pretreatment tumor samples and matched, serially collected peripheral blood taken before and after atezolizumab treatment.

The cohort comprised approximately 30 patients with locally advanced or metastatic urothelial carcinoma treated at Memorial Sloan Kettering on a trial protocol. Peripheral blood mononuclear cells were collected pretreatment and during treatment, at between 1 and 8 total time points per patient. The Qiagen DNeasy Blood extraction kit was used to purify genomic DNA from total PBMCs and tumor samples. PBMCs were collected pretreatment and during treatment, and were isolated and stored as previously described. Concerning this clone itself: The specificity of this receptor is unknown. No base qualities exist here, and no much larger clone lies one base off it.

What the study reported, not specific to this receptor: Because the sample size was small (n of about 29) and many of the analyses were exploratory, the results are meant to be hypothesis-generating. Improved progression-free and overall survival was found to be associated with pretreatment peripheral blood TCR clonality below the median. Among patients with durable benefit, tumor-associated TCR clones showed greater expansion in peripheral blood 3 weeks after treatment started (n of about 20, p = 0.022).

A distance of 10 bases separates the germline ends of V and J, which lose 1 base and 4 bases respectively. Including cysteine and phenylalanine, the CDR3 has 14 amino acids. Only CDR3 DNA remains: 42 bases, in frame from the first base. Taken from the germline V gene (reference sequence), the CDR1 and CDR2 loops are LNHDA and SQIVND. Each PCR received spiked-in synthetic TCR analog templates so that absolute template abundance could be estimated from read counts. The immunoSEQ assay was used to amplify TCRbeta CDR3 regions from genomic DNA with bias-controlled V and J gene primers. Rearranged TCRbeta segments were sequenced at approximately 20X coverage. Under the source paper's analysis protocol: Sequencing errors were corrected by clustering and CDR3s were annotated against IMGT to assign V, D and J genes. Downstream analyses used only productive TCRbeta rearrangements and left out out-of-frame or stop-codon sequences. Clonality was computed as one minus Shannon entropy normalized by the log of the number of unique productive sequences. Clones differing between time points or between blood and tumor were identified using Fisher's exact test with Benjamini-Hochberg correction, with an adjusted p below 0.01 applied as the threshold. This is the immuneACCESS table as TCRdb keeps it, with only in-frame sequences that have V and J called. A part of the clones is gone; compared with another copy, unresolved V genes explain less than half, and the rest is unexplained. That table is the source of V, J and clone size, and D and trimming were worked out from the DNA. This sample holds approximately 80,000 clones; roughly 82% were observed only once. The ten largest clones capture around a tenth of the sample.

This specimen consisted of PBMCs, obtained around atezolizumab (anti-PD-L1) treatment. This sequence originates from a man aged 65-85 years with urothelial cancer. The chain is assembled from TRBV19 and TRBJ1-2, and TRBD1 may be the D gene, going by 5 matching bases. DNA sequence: TGTGCCAGTAGTATAGGACGGACATTCTATGGCTACACCTTC. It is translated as CASSIGRTFYGYTF.